Listed below are T cell receptor beta chains from one sample, sequenced in a study of neurological immune-mediated disorders. MiXCR, run by TCRdb on the 5' RACE reads, gives a single entry per CDR3 protein. Among 100,000 or so distinct CDR3 sequences listed, 3% to 4.5% were seen once. Sequencing input: PBMCs. These TCRs come from a woman younger than 30 with multiple sclerosis. Both conserved end residues are part of each CDR3. The D gene is left open where the match is weak. A row's size may be missing; if present it is once, few, many or a size class.

CDR3nt | CDR3aa | abundance | len | v_gene | d_gene | j_gene
TGCGCCAGCAGCTTCACAGGGGGCACCGGGGAGCTGTTTTTT | CASSFTGGTGELFF | many | 14 | TRBV5-1 | TRBD1 | TRBJ2-2
TGTGCCAGCAGCGAAGGGACAGGGGGGGACAATGAGCAGTTCTTC | CASSEGTGGDNEQFF | . | 15 | TRBV11-2 | TRBD1 | TRBJ2-1
TGCGCCAGCAGCTCGGGACAGATAGAGACCCAGTACTTC | CASSSGQIETQYF | many | 13 | TRBV5-1 | TRBD1 | TRBJ2-5
TGTGCCAGCAGCTTCGGGGCGCCGGGGGCCAACGTCCTGACTTTC | CASSFGAPGANVLTF | many | 15 | TRBV7-3 | . | TRBJ2-6
TGCGCCAGCAGCTTGGAGCGGGGACAGGGGTCCTACGAGCAGTACTTC | CASSLERGQGSYEQYF | . | 16 | TRBV5-1 | TRBD1 | TRBJ2-7
TGTGCCAGCAGCTTAGGGTCAGGGTTCCTCACCGGGGAGCTGTTTTTT | CASSLGSGFLTGELFF | few | 16 | TRBV11-2 | . | TRBJ2-2
TGTGCCAGCAGCCCCGGGGTAGGGGTGTACGAGCAGTACTTC | CASSPGVGVYEQYF | many | 14 | TRBV7-9 | . | TRBJ2-7
TGTGCCAGCAGTAGTAGGAGCGAAGCCTACGAGCAGTACTTC | CASSSRSEAYEQYF | few | 14 | TRBV6-5 | . | TRBJ2-7
TGCAGGCCGGGAGGGGCCCAAAGCACAGATACGCAGTATTTT | CRPGGAQSTDTQYF | few | 14 | TRBV20-1 | TRBD2 | TRBJ2-3
TGCAGCGTTGAAGAACCCGGAGGCGCTGGCTACACCTTC | CSVEEPGGAGYTF | many | 13 | TRBV29-1 | . | TRBJ1-2
TGCAGTGCTAGAGAGGGGCAGCGCTGGGAGACCCAGTACTTC | CSAREGQRWETQYF | many | 14 | TRBV20-1 | . | TRBJ2-5
TGTGCCAGCAGTTCAGACAGGGGCGGCAATGAGCAGTTCTTC | CASSSDRGGNEQFF | few | 14 | TRBV2 | TRBD1 | TRBJ2-1
TGTGCCAGCAGCGGCCTTCAAGATACGCAGTATTTT | CASSGLQDTQYF | many | 12 | TRBV5-5 | . | TRBJ2-3
TGCAGTGCTAGAGATTACAGGGGCCAGAGCACCGGGGAGCTGTTTTTT | CSARDYRGQSTGELFF | . | 16 | TRBV20-1 | TRBD1 | TRBJ2-2
TGCGCCAGCACACCGGCTACCGGGGAGCTGTTTTTT | CASTPATGELFF | many | 12 | TRBV5-1 | . | TRBJ2-2
TGTGCCAGCGTGATAGCGGGGGGGAGGGGAGATACGCAGTATTTT | CASVIAGGRGDTQYF | many | 15 | TRBV12-3/TRBV12-4 | TRBD2 | TRBJ2-3